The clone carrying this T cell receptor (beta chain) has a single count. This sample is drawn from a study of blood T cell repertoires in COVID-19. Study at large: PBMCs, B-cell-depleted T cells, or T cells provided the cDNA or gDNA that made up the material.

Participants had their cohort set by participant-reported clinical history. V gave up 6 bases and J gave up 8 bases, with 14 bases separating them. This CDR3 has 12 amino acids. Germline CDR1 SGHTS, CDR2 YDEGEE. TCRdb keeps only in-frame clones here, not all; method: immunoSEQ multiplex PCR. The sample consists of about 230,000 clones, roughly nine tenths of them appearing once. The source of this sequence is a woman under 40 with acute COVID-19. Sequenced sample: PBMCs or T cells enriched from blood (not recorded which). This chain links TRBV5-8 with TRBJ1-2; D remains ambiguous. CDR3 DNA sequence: TGTGCCAGCACGCGAGCGGTCAACGGCTACACCTTC. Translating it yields CASTRAVNGYTF.